The 21 T cell receptor beta chains below were found in one sample sequenced in a study of shared T cell receptors in the human thymus. Method: immunoSEQ multiplex PCR; TCRdb's copy keeps in-frame clones and lacks some. Of 540,000 or so clones in the sample, 75% to 80% were seen once. The data were also submitted as part of a second study, on human thymus T cells.

Material for sequencing was thymocytes. These TCRs come from a boy under three years old with a congenital heart defect.

The genes are TRBV28 and TRBJ2-7; TRBD2 agrees at 9 bases. With V trimmed by 3 bases and J by 3 bases, 6 bases remained unmatched. The CDR3 consists of 15 residues. The germline CDR1 and CDR2 sequences are MDHEN and SYDVKM. CDR3 nucleotide sequence: TGTGCCAGCAGTTTGGGGCGGGAGGGATTCTACGAGCAGTACTTC. This gives the protein CASSLGREGFYEQYF.

The gene calls are TRBV14 and TRBJ1-4; 7 bases map to TRBD1. The V segment lost 2 bases and the J segment 1 base; nucleotides outside the gene matches: 4. Germline-derived CDR1 and CDR2 are SGHDN and FVKESK. CDR3 size: 16 residues. CDR3 region: CASSQRQGGTNEKLFF. The CDR3 coding sequence is TGTGCCAGCAGCCAACGACAGGGAGGAACTAATGAAAAACTGTTTTTT.

The chain links TRBV4-3 to TRBJ2-5; 7 bases align to TRBD2. CDR3 length equals 19 residues. The germline V gene encodes CDR1 LGHNA and CDR2 YSLEER. Losses at the gene ends were 0 bases for V and 5 bases for J; bases not matched to a gene: 18. CDR3 sequence reads: CASSQDSKDLAGSGETQYF. The DNA for the CDR3 is TGCGCCAGCAGCCAAGACTCTAAAGACTTAGCGGGCTCAGGGGAGACCCAGTACTTC.

This sequence joins TRBV27 and TRBJ1-1; 7 bases match TRBD1. Germline V CDR1 and CDR2: MNHEY, SMNVEV (reference sequence). Losses at the gene ends were 2 bases for V and 3 bases for J; bases not matched to a gene: 6. This CDR3 is built from 15 residues. This CDR3 is CASSLRQGEYTEAFF. CDR3 sequence (DNA): TGTGCCAGCAGTTTAAGGCAGGGGGAGTACACTGAAGCTTTCTTT.

The chain has TRBV30 and TRBJ2-7, with TRBD2 identical over 7 bases. Germline V gives CDR1 GTSNPN, CDR2 SVGIG (reference sequence). The trim removed 8 bases at V and 1 base at J, leaving 5 bases unmatched. This CDR3 comprises 12 residues. DNA for the CDR3: TGTGCCAGTTGGGAGGGGTCCTACGAGCAGTACTTC. Translated, it gives CASWEGSYEQYF.

The V call is TRBV6-1, the J call TRBJ2-7; perhaps TRBD1 as D (5 bases). CDR3 size: 15 residues. Germline V CDR1 and CDR2: MNHNS, SASEGT. V was shortened by 1 base and J by 2 bases, with 12 bases between the two germline ends. The CDR3 coding sequence is TGTGCCAGCAGTGAAGAGGGGCACCTAACCTACGAGCAGTACTTC. This gives the protein CASSEEGHLTYEQYF.

The V call is TRBV28, the J call TRBJ2-6; D possibly corresponds to TRBD1 (5 bases). In germline, CDR1 is MDHEN, CDR2 SYDVKM. The CDR3 is 17 residues long. V was trimmed by 4 bases and J by 2 bases, leaving 15 bases between them. The CDR3 protein is CASSYKSGSPGANVLTF. The CDR3 nucleotides are TGTGCCAGCAGTTACAAATCAGGGTCCCCTGGGGCCAACGTCCTGACTTTC.

In DNA form, the CDR3 reads TGTGCCAGCAGCCACTGGGGCCGGGAGACCCAGTACTTC. This translates into CASSHWGRETQYF. The chain employs TRBV4-2 and TRBJ2-5, with TRBD1 as a possible D gene (5 bases). This CDR3 has 13 amino acids. Germline V CDR1 and CDR2: LGHNA, YNFKEQ. V was shortened by 3 bases and J by 5 bases, with 10 bases between the two germline ends.

J is TRBJ1-5 and V is TRBV19; no firm D call. Trimming cost V 4 bases and J 0 bases, with 10 bases left between them. The CDR3 runs 15 residues. CDR1 is LNHDA and CDR2 is SQIVND in the germline V gene (reference sequence). CDR3 sequence reads: CASSNFEGSNQPQHF. The CDR3 DNA reads as TGTGCCAGTAGTAATTTCGAGGGTAGCAATCAGCCCCAGCATTTT.

This sequence joins TRBV27 and TRBJ2-7; D perhaps matches TRBD2 (5 bases). Trimming stripped 6 bases from V and 0 bases from J, with 12 bases between. CDR1 is MNHEY and CDR2 is SMNVEV in the germline V gene (reference sequence). The length of the CDR3 is 14 residues. The CDR3 DNA reads as TGTGCCAGCAGCCCGATGGGGAGCTCCTACGAGCAGTACTTC. Amino acids: CASSPMGSSYEQYF.

The chain employs TRBV5-1 and TRBJ2-3; TRBD2 matches 13 bases. Germline CDR1 is SGHRS and CDR2 is YFSETQ. There are 16 residues in the CDR3. V lost 0 bases to trimming and J lost 7 bases; unmatched junction nucleotides: 5. The CDR3 here is CASSLGRGTSGNTQYF. The CDR3 DNA reads as TGCGCCAGCAGCTTGGGGCGCGGGACTAGCGGGAATACGCAGTATTTT.

V gene TRBV7-8 combines with J gene TRBJ1-2; weak D call: TRBD1 (6 bases). The CDR3 contains 16 residues. Germline V gives CDR1 SGHVS, CDR2 FQNEAQ. V was cut by 3 bases and J by 1 base, with 15 bases left in between. CDR3 in amino acids: CASSFLTGVINYGYTF. CDR3 DNA sequence: TGTGCCAGCAGCTTCTTGACAGGAGTCATTAACTATGGCTACACCTTC.

This chain joins TRBV25-1 and TRBJ2-1; 7 bases line up with TRBD2. Germline CDR1 is MGHDK and CDR2 is SYGVNS. The CDR3 consists of 15 residues. The CDR3 region has the DNA TGTGCGGGGGGGGAGCGGAGATCCCTTTACAATGAGCAGTTCTTC. Protein product: CAGGERRSLYNEQFF.

A word on this clone: Germline is not matched at one junction end, which may reflect a read error. The rearrangement joins TRBV30 to TRBJ2-7; D may be TRBD2 (6 bases). The CDR3 is 14 amino acids. Germline V gene lookup returns CDR1 GTSNPN and CDR2 SVGIG (reference sequence). DNA of the CDR3: TGTGCCTGGGGTGTCGGACTATCTGCCTACGAGCAGTACTTC. Translated: CAWGVGLSAYEQYF.

The V call is TRBV6-5, the J call TRBJ1-4; the match to TRBD1 covers 7 bases. V gave up 2 bases and J gave up 2 bases; unmatched junction bases: 2. The CDR3 spans 15 residues. The V gene's germline CDR1 is MNHEY and CDR2 SVGAGI. The DNA for the CDR3 is TGTGCCAGCAGTTACACGACAGGGACTAATGAAAAACTGTTTTTT. Translated: CASSYTTGTNEKLFF.

The chain is built from TRBV29-1 and TRBJ2-3, with 10 bases aligning to TRBD2. The junction had 9 bases not matched to a gene; V was cut back by 2 bases and J by 4 bases. CDR1 is SQVTM, CDR2 ANQGSEA, per germline. The CDR3 is 16 amino acids. CDR3 bases: TGCAGCGTTGAAAGGTGGGCTAGCGGGAGTTCAGATACGCAGTATTTT. Encoded protein: CSVERWASGSSDTQYF.

The chain has TRBV6-4 and TRBJ1-1; D perhaps matches TRBD1 (5 bases). Per the germline V gene, CDR1 is MRHNA and CDR2 is SNTAGT. Trimming took 4 bases from V and 6 from J, leaving 12 bases between them. CDR3 length: 13 amino acids. The CDR3 sequence is CASSVCSGAEAFF. In DNA form, the CDR3 reads TGTGCCAGCAGTGTCTGTTCGGGGGCTGAAGCTTTCTTT.

A word on this clone: Other DNA sequences within the sample encode an identical CDR3. The chain has TRBV5-4 and TRBJ2-5; D possibly corresponds to TRBD1 (6 bases). Germline CDR1 and CDR2: SGHNT and YYREEE (reference sequence). The CDR3 covers 13 residues. V was pared by 3 bases and J by 3 bases, with 9 bases between. The CDR3 DNA is TGTGCCAGCAGCTCCGGACAGAAAGAGACCCAGTACTTC. It translates to CASSSGQKETQYF.

The chain has TRBV14 and TRBJ2-1, with 9 bases matching TRBD2. The CDR3 covers 17 residues. Germline trimming cut 1 base from V and 2 bases from J; bases unmatched to any gene: 6. Per germline, CDR1 SGHDN and CDR2 FVKESK. The CDR3 loop is CASSQGRGGRAYNEQFF. In nucleotides, the CDR3 is TGTGCCAGCAGCCAAGGAAGGGGCGGGAGGGCCTACAATGAGCAGTTCTTC.

The chain carries TRBV4-3 and TRBJ2-2; 10 positions match TRBD2. The CDR3 sequence is 17 residues long. Germline CDR1 reads LGHNA; CDR2 reads YSLEER. Losses at the gene ends were 5 bases for V and 7 bases for J; bases not matched to a gene: 13. This chain's CDR3 is CASSEPAGGGHGGELFF. CDR3 in DNA: TGCGCCAGCAGCGAACCAGCGGGAGGGGGACATGGCGGGGAGCTGTTTTTT.

V is TRBV4-3 and J is TRBJ2-5; D gene ambiguous. Germline CDR1 and CDR2: LGHNA and YSLEER. Between the trimmed V and J ends, which lost 0 bases and 3 bases, there was a span of 11 bases. This CDR3 has 15 amino acids. CDR3 coding DNA: TGCGCCAGCAGCCAAGATTGGCAGAATGAAGAGACCCAGTACTTC. Its translation is CASSQDWQNEETQYF.